Described below is a single T cell receptor beta chain sequence and its context. The antigen this receptor binds is unknown. Per-base qualities were not stored, and no clone one base away is much larger. Including cysteine and phenylalanine, the CDR3 has 15 amino acids. The retained sequence is limited to the CDR3, 45 bases, with the frame set at the first base. The CDR1 and CDR2 encoded by the germline V gene are SQVTM and ANQGSEA. Between the V and J ends, shortened by 4 bases and 3 bases respectively, the junction contains 19 bases. This specimen belongs to a study of T cells in Graves' hyperthyroidism and ophthalmopathy (dated by TCRdb to between 2019 and 2020). In the study overall: Peripheral blood was sampled at the time of initial diagnosis, prior to any treatment. To identify TCR V-J signatures that set the groups apart, the researchers used a discovery cohort of more than 95 patients, made up of approximately 43 with Graves' ophthalmopathy and 57 with stable Graves' hyperthyroidism. Whether ophthalmopathy could be predicted prospectively was tested in an independent validation cohort made up of 18 to 20 hyperthyroidism patients plus 17 patients who later progressed to ophthalmopathy. For training and testing, the 80 to 100 patients in the discovery cohort were randomly divided in a 7:3 ratio. The study also compared thyroid tissue and blood T-cell repertoires from roughly six Graves' hyperthyroidism patients. Once sampling was done, hyperthyroidism patients were given methimazole at a starting dose of 30 mg daily, whereas ophthalmopathy patients were given high-dose intravenous methylprednisolone. The paper reports TCR Vbeta CDR3 sequencing of some 140 peripheral blood samples: around 41 ophthalmopathy, over 70 hyperthyroidism and around 17 progressor patients. Beyond this particular receptor, the publication reports: In validation, the model predicted progression to ophthalmopathy with roughly 70% sensitivity and approximately 72% specificity, a median of about 6.7 months before onset. Most expanded thyroid clonotypes (frequency above 0.001) were also detected in blood, suggesting blood repertoires may reflect thyroid immune responses. A model built on a 13 V-J signature distinguished ophthalmopathy from stable hyperthyroidism, reaching about 88% sensitivity and around 81% specificity in cross-validation and 80%/75% in testing. No statistical method was used to fix the sample size in advance, and group allocation was not hidden from the investigators.

Moderately to severely active disease, a Clinical Activity Score of at least 3, a NOSPECS grade of at least 4, and a duration under 3 months were present in ophthalmopathy patients. Exclusion was applied to patients with uncontrolled infections, other autoimmune diseases, pregnancy or lactation. Diagnoses were established on the basis of clinical symptoms, serum thyroxine and TRAb, thyroid ultrasound, and orbital computed tomography. Ficoll-Paque density gradient centrifugation was used to isolate PBMCs from approximately 10 ml of fresh peripheral blood. Total RNA was extracted using Trizol reagent, and RNA quality was assessed on an Agilent 2100 Bioanalyzer. Amplification of TCR beta CDR3 regions was carried out from RNA transcripts. A first-round RT-PCR of the TCR CDR3 used the HTBI primer set with the Qiagen OneStep RT-PCR kit. The libraries were constructed in a second round of multiplex PCR and then size-selected and purified. Libraries were sequenced paired-end with 100 bp reads on an Illumina HiSeq2000. Per the original workflow: SOAPnuke was used to process the raw data, with reads discarded if the reads contained adapters or uncalled bases, had a mean Phred below 15, or lacked an exact constant-primer or identifier match. COPE v1.2.5 was used to merge the high-quality paired reads, and each unique nucleotide sequence was defined as a clonotype. MiTCR v1.1 was used to align clonotypes to the IMGT TRBV, TRBD and TRBJ reference segments. The analysis included only V-J combinations with a frequency above 0.0001, which together covered 99% to 99.2% of the repertoires. A TCS score was defined as the ratio between F50 (clonal expansion) and ExV (chaos), using BLOSUM62-based TCRdist between CDR3 peptides within each V-J. Welch's t-statistics and random forest reduced fewer than 600 V-J features to fewer than 15, which were used in a naive Bayes classifier (R e1071). TCRdb itself trimmed the public reads at Q25 with fastp, ran MiXCR and retained productive beta chains. Each CDR3 protein gets just one entry, which takes the most common genes and DNA from the rows behind it. These V and J calls are TCRdb output, not the study's own analysis. This sample holds roughly 350,000 distinct CDR3 sequences; about an eighth were observed only once. The ten largest clones represent about 37% of the sample.

The V and J segments used are TRBV29-1 and TRBJ2-7; the D gene is perhaps TRBD2, from 7 matching bases. Specimen: blood. The clonotype originates from a woman aged 40 to 50 with Graves' ophthalmopathy. The sequenced DNA is TGCAGCGTTGGAGTTGAGGGGGGGACACTCTACGAGCAGTACTTC. Its coded protein is CSVGVEGGTLYEQYF.